The 5 T cell receptor beta chains in this list originate from one sample, sequenced in a study of OX40 agonist ivuxolimab in advanced cancers. This table comes from immunoSEQ multiplex PCR, and its TCRdb copy is limited to in-frame clones, with some not included. The sample carries about 22,000 clones, just under 85% recorded once. The sequencing used CD4+ or CD8+ T cells sorted from blood, collected in a trial of the OX40 agonist ivuxolimab. Receptors were obtained from an adult with an advanced solid tumor such as melanoma, head and neck, liver or kidney cancer.

The count of this clone is one. The chain uses TRBV28 and TRBJ2-7; D is possibly TRBD2 (5 bases). Germline CDR1 is MDHEN and CDR2 is SYDVKM. V gave up 3 bases and J gave up 0 bases, with 18 bases separating them. The CDR3 is made up of 17 amino acids. CDR3 in DNA: TGTGCCAGCAGTTTCCCAGGCGAGGGATTTAGCTCCTACGAGCAGTACTTC. It translates to CASSFPGEGFSSYEQYF.

The chain joins TRBV6-5 to TRBJ1-2, with 7 bases lining up with TRBD1. CDR1 is MNHEY and CDR2 is SVGAGI in the germline V gene. After removal of 4 bases from V and 4 bases from J, the junction contained 6 bases not matched to a gene. There are 14 residues in the CDR3. The CDR3 spells CASSWARDSYGYTF. CDR3 nucleotides: TGTGCCAGCAGTTGGGCCAGGGACAGCTATGGCTACACCTTC.

This clone was detected only once. The chain links TRBV9 to TRBJ1-1, with D possibly matching TRBD1 (5 bases). V gave up 0 bases and J gave up 4 bases, with 10 bases separating them. Germline assignment: CDR1 SGDLS and CDR2 YYNGEE. This CDR3 contains 14 residues. CDR3 sequence (DNA): TGTGCCAGCAGCGTAGAGGCAGGGTCCACTGAAGCTTTCTTT. It codes for CASSVEAGSTEAFF. The full variable domain, rest sourced from reference TRBV9 and TRBJ1-1, is DSGVTQTPKHLITATGQRVTLRCSPRSGDLSVYWYQQSLDQGLQFLIQYYNGEERAKGNILERFSAQQFPDLHSELNLSSLELGDSALYFCASSVEAGSTEAFFGQGTRLTVV.

This chain uses TRBV28 with TRBJ2-1; 11 bases agree with TRBD2. This CDR3 is 15 amino acids long. After removal of 5 bases from V and 5 bases from J, the junction contained 5 bases not matched to a gene. CDR1 is MDHEN, CDR2 SYDVKM, per germline. The CDR3 DNA sequence: TGTGCCAGCAGTCCCCCACTAGCGGGGGACAATGAGCAGTTCTTC. Encoded protein: CASSPPLAGDNEQFF.

The J gene is TRBJ2-7, the V gene TRBV9; 13 bases are a match to TRBD2. The CDR3 has 17 amino acids. The ends lost 0 bases at V and 3 bases at J; junction bases unmatched: 6. CDR1 and CDR2 (germline): SGDLS, YYNGEE. This CDR3 reads CASSVDGGLAGFYEQYF. CDR3 bases: TGTGCCAGCAGCGTAGACGGGGGACTAGCGGGATTCTACGAGCAGTACTTC.